This T cell receptor beta chain was profiled in a study of blood T cell repertoires in COVID-19. On the study more broadly: There were acute and convalescent COVID-19 samples, and they came from the United States, Italy and Spain.

Some clones are missing from TCRdb's copy, which holds only in-frame ones; the method was immunoSEQ multiplex PCR. Of 250,000 to 350,000 clones detected, around nine tenths appear once; the ten largest clones hold around 0.88%. CDR1 and CDR2 from the germline V gene are KGHSH and LQKENI. CDR3 length: 15 residues. Between the trimmed V and J ends, which lost 1 base and 7 bases, there was a span of 13 bases. The TCR comes from a man younger than 45 with acute or convalescent COVID-19. The specimen was peripheral blood. V gene TRBV18 combines with J gene TRBJ1-4; D is perhaps TRBD1 (5 bases). CDR3 nucleotides: TGTGCCAGCTCACCACTTCCGGACACCAGTGAAAAACTGTTTTTT. It translates to CASSPLPDTSEKLFF. The full variable domain, with the rest looked up from reference TRBV18 and TRBJ1-4, is NAGVMQNPRHLVRRRGQEARLRCSPMKGHSHVYWYRQLPEEGLKFMVYLQKENIIDESGMPKERFSAEFPKEGPSILRIQQVVRGDSAAYFCASSPLPDTSEKLFFGSGTQLSVL.